This is a list of T cell receptor beta chains from one sample in a study of blood T cell repertoires in COVID-19. TCRdb keeps only in-frame clones here, not all; method: immunoSEQ multiplex PCR. The table has roughly 230,000 clones, 75% to 85% seen once; the top ten hold approximately 5.1%. Material for sequencing was peripheral blood. The receptors here all came from a man in his forties or fifties with COVID-19, enrolled during active disease. Both conserved end residues are part of each CDR3. D genes are given only for firm matches. Clone size is shown for a subset of rows, as once, few, many or a class of expanded clone.

>TRBD1|NA|TRBJ1-1|TRBV3-1/TRBV3-2
TGTGCCAGCAGCCGAAGGGGGCTCGACACTGAAGCTTTCTTT
CASSRRGLDTEAFF
>NA|NA|TRBJ2-7|TRBV5-1
TGCGCCAGCAGCTTATTGCTCGCGGACTACGAGCAGTACTTC
CASSLLLADYEQYF
>NA|NA|TRBJ1-1|TRBV18
TGTGCCAGCTCACCTATAAGTCGGGGTTCAGCAAACACTGAAGCTTTCTTT
CASSPISRGSANTEAFF
>NA|NA|TRBJ2-3|TRBV2
TGTGCCAGCAGCGAAGAGAGCCGGGACTCGGGTTGGGATACGCAGTATTTT
CASSEESRDSGWDTQYF
>NA|NA|TRBJ2-2|TRBV2
TGTGCCAGCAAATTTGCCGGGAACACCGGGGAGCTGTTTTTT
CASKFAGNTGELFF
>TRBD2|NA|TRBJ2-5|TRBV7-2
TGTGCCAGCACCCCTAGCGGGGGGGCGCGAGAGACCCAGTACTTC
CASTPSGGARETQYF
>TRBD1|NA|TRBJ2-4|TRBV6-4
TGTGCCAGCCCATCTCACAGGGGTACGGTCTCAAGAGCCAAAAACATTCAGTACTTC
CASPSHRGTVSRAKNIQYF
>NA|many|TRBJ2-1|TRBV7-3
TGTGCCAGCAGCCAATCGTCAGGGTTGGGCAATGAGCAGTTCTTC
CASSQSSGLGNEQFF
>TRBD2|NA|TRBJ2-1|TRBV30
TGTGCCTGGAGGGGGACTAGCAGGAGGGATGAGCAGTTCTTC
CAWRGTSRRDEQFF
>NA|NA|TRBJ2-1|TRBV7-3
TGTGCCAGCAGCTTAAGGGGGCCGGCCGCGCAGTTCTTC
CASSLRGPAAQFF
>NA|NA|TRBJ2-7|TRBV15
TGTGCCACCAGCAGAGGGACCGGGACAACCTACGAGCAGTACTTC
CATSRGTGTTYEQYF
>NA|NA|TRBJ2-6|TRBV3-1/TRBV3-2
TGTGCCAGCAGCCAATACATGGGCGGGTACTCTGGGGCCAACGTCCTGACTTTC
CASSQYMGGYSGANVLTF
>TRBD1|NA|TRBJ2-1|TRBV5-1
TGCGCCAGCAGCCCGGAAGGGACAGGGAAGCATGAGCAGTTCTTC
CASSPEGTGKHEQFF
>NA|many|TRBJ1-2|TRBV12-3/TRBV12-4
TGTGCCAGCAGTTTGAGGGCTGGCTACACCTTC
CASSLRAGYTF
>TRBD2|NA|TRBJ2-6|TRBV6-2/TRBV6-3
TGTGCCAGCAGCTTCCGGACTAGCGGGACGGGGGGGGCCAACGTCCTGACTTTC
CASSFRTSGTGGANVLTF
>NA|NA|TRBJ1-3|TRBV2
TGTGCCAGCAGTGAACGGCAGGGGATAGGAAACACCATATATTTT
CASSERQGIGNTIYF
>TRBD1|NA|TRBJ1-2|TRBV28
TGTGCCAGCTTGAATTCCGGGACAGCCTTTGGCTACACCTTC
CASLNSGTAFGYTF
>TRBD1|few|TRBJ1-5|TRBV27
TGTGCCAGCAGTTTATCGGGACAGGGGGCGGGTCAGCCCCAGCATTTT
CASSLSGQGAGQPQHF
>TRBD1|NA|TRBJ2-6|TRBV30
TGTGCCTGGGGACAGGTGACGAAGACCAACGTCCTGACTTTC
CAWGQVTKTNVLTF
>NA|NA|TRBJ2-1|TRBV10-1
TGCGCCAGCAGTGAGAGGTGGGGGGATGATGAGCAGTTCTTC
CASSERWGDDEQFF
>NA|NA|TRBJ1-5|TRBV7-8
TGTGCCAGCAGCTCTAGGGGAGGTTCTAGCAATCAGCCCCAGCATTTT
CASSSRGGSSNQPQHF
>TRBD1|NA|TRBJ1-1|TRBV3-1/TRBV3-2
TGTGCCAGCAGCCAGGGGACTCAGGGGGCGGCAGCTTTCTTT
CASSQGTQGAAAFF
>NA|NA|TRBJ2-2|TRBV30
TGTGCCTGGATGGCAGGGCCGGCCACCGGGGAGCTGTTTTTT
CAWMAGPATGELFF
>NA|NA|TRBJ2-5|TRBV6-5
TGTGCCAGCAAAGGGGCAGGGCGGTGGGAGACCCAGTACTTC
CASKGAGRWETQYF